These 30 T cell receptor beta chains originate from one sample sequenced in a study of regulatory T cells in long-lasting Graves disease (dated by TCRdb to 2020 to 2022). Interpreted using the paper, the time point label stands for: newly diagnosed GD, antithyroid drugs for less than 3 months. For both TCR sequencing and RNA sequencing, RNA was extracted from PBMCs in TRIzol. The library was made by multiplex PCR. TCRdb names Illumina HiSeq 4000 as the instrument used. CDR3 regions were amplified by Arm-PCR with iRepertoire HTBI primers to construct TCR beta libraries. Using fastp trimming at Q25 and MiXCR clonotype assembly, TCRdb reanalyzed the public sequencing data and kept in-frame beta chains. Rows are combined by CDR3 protein, so each entry shows the most common genes and DNA. The sample table records about 380,000 distinct CDR3 sequences; around 16% of these occur just once. The ten largest clones add up to about a fifth of the sample.

Sequenced here: peripheral blood mononuclear cells (PBMCs), sampled at new diagnosis, from a patient treated with antithyroid drugs. The origin of the receptors is a female donor with Graves disease.

This clonotype was recorded a few times. The chain is built from TRBV6-2 or TRBV6-3 and TRBJ2-4; 7 nucleotides line up with TRBD2. This CDR3 contains 16 residues. Germline CDR1 reads MNHEY; CDR2 reads SVGEGT. J was trimmed by 1 base and V by 6 bases; bases with no gene match: 9. The CDR3 reads CASRTPLGGAKNIQYF. CDR3 sequence (DNA): TGTGCCAGCAGGACACCTCTGGGAGGGGCCAAAAACATTCAGTACTTC.

This clonotype was seen ten or more times. V is TRBV4-1 and J is TRBJ2-5; D is perhaps TRBD2 (5 bases). V was shortened by 0 bases and J by 5 bases, with 10 bases between the two germline ends. Germline values: CDR1 MGHRA, CDR2 YSYEKL. CDR3 length: 14 amino acids. DNA of the CDR3: TGCGCCAGCAGCCAAGATGCGGGTCGCGAGACCCAGTACTTC. Amino acid sequence: CASSQDAGRETQYF.

V gene TRBV10-2 combines with J gene TRBJ2-7; 10 bases match TRBD2. Germline V lookup: CDR1 WSHSY, CDR2 SAAADI. With V trimmed by 4 bases and J by 4 bases, 7 bases remained unmatched. The CDR3 totals 15 residues. The CDR3 loop is CASSGASGGSYEQYF. The CDR3 region has the DNA TGCGCCAGCAGTGGGGCTAGCGGGGGATCGTACGAGCAGTACTTC.

The rearrangement joins TRBV4-1 to TRBJ1-4, with 10 bases aligning to TRBD1. Germline V gives CDR1 MGHRA, CDR2 YSYEKL. The CDR3 is made up of 18 amino acids. The trim removed 1 base at V and 3 bases at J, leaving 8 bases unmatched. CDR3 sequence reads: CASSQAGTGDLANEKLFF. The DNA for the CDR3 is TGCGCCAGCAGCCAAGCCGGGACAGGGGATTTGGCTAATGAAAAACTGTTTTTT.

The chain has TRBV18 and TRBJ2-2; D remains unclear. The germline V gene encodes CDR1 KGHSH and CDR2 LQKENI. The CDR3 runs 13 residues. The V and J ends lost 3 bases and 7 bases respectively, with 9 bases between them. Written as DNA, the CDR3 is TGTGCCAGCTCACCGACGGAACGCGGGGAGCTGTTTTTT. Protein: CASSPTERGELFF.

Points on this clonotype: The junction and the germline gene differ at one end; a read error may be behind it. The CDR3 loop reads CASSHPGQPRRDEQFF. CDR3 nucleotide sequence: TGCGCCAGCAGCCACCCGGGACAGCCCAGGCGGGATGAGCAGTTCTTC. The J gene is TRBJ2-1, the V gene TRBV7-3, with 7 bases identical to TRBD1. Looked up from germline, CDR1 is SGHTA and CDR2 is FQGTGA. This CDR3 has 16 residues.

V and J are TRBV18 and TRBJ1-5; 9 positions match TRBD1. The CDR3 covers 14 residues. CDR1 KGHSH and CDR2 LQKENI come from the germline V gene. The V segment lost 3 bases and the J segment 6 bases; nucleotides outside the gene matches: 3. The CDR3 region is CASSPKDRGQPQHF. CDR3 sequence (DNA): TGTGCCAGCTCACCCAAGGACAGGGGTCAGCCCCAGCATTTT. The full variable domain, completed using reference TRBV18 and TRBJ1-5, is NAGVMQNPRHLVRRRGQEARLRCSPMKGHSHVYWYRQLPEEGLKFMVYLQKENIIDESGMPKERFSAEFPKEGPSILRIQQVVRGDSAAYFCASSPKDRGQPQHFGDGTRLSIL.

This clonotype was seen ten or more times. The chain combines TRBV28 with TRBJ2-1, with 11 positions matching TRBD2. Germline CDR1 MDHEN, CDR2 SYDVKM. The CDR3 length is 18 residues. V trimming: 1 base; J trimming: 2 bases; junction bases outside the gene matches: 7. For the CDR3, the DNA is TGTGCCAGCAGTTTATCCTTAGCGGGAGGGCTCACCTACAATGAGCAGTTCTTC. It encodes CASSLSLAGGLTYNEQFF.

This clonotype was picked up many times. V and J are TRBV5-1 and TRBJ1-2; 7 bases are a match to TRBD1. Looked up from germline, CDR1 is SGHRS and CDR2 is YFSETQ. The CDR3 spans 18 residues. Trimming took 5 bases from V and 2 from J; bases not matched to a gene: 18. The CDR3 spells CASRPGGGPRWRNYGYTF. Here the CDR3 DNA reads TGCGCCAGCAGACCAGGGGGGGGACCCCGGTGGAGAAACTATGGCTACACCTTC.

This chain links TRBV28 with TRBJ1-1; tentative D call: TRBD1 (5 bases). Germline V lookup: CDR1 MDHEN, CDR2 SYDVKM. Trimming left V 3 bases short and J 4 bases short, with 12 bases between. CDR3 length equals 14 residues. The CDR3 reads CASSFQGAGTEAFF. In DNA, the CDR3 is TGTGCCAGCAGTTTTCAGGGTGCGGGCACTGAAGCTTTCTTT.

The V call is TRBV29-1, the J call TRBJ2-7; D may match TRBD1 or TRBD2 (6 bases each). This CDR3 is 13 amino acids long. V lost 5 bases and J lost 6, with 17 bases in between. Germline V gene sequence: CDR1 SQVTM, CDR2 ANQGSEA. DNA of the CDR3: TGCAGCGTTAGGAGAGGGGGGTCGGGCGAGCAGTACTTC. Translating gives CSVRRGGSGEQYF.

This clonotype was seen ten or more times. This rearrangement joins TRBV24-1 to TRBJ2-1, with D possibly TRBD2 on 6 matching bases. The CDR3 spans 16 residues. CDR1 and CDR2 (germline): KGHDR, SFDVKD. The V gene lost 4 bases and the J gene lost 5 bases, with 17 bases spanning the gap. The CDR3 nucleotides are TGTGCCACCAGTGACCCAGCCGCGGGGCTCCACAATGAGCAGTTCTTC. This sequence encodes CATSDPAAGLHNEQFF.

In this sample, this clonotype turned up a few times. One end of the junction does not line up with germline, which may come from a read error. The J gene is TRBJ2-5, the V gene TRBV19; 7 bases are shared with TRBD1. The V gene's germline CDR1 is LNHDA and CDR2 SQIVND (reference sequence). There are 15 residues in the CDR3. CDR3 nucleotides: TGTACCAGTAGTCGGACAGGAGGCGCTCAGGAGACCCAGTACTTC. As protein: CTSSRTGGAQETQYF.

Ten or more counts support this clonotype. The V call is TRBV7-2, the J call TRBJ2-3; TRBD2 agrees at 10 bases. The V gene's germline CDR1 is SGHTA and CDR2 FQGNSA. The V gene end was trimmed by 1 base and the J gene end by 6 bases; junction bases not matched to a gene: 10. There are 17 residues in the CDR3. CDR3 loop: CASSLVVLAGVRDTQYF. DNA of the CDR3: TGTGCCAGCAGCTTAGTGGTTCTAGCGGGAGTTAGGGATACGCAGTATTTT.

This clonotype was counted at least ten times. The chain is built from TRBV27 and TRBJ1-6; the D gene is possibly TRBD1 (6 bases). V dropped 4 bases and J dropped 2 bases, with 15 bases sitting between them. Germline CDR1 reads MNHEY; CDR2 reads SMNVEV (reference sequence). CDR3 length equals 17 residues. The CDR3 here is CASSYEGGGPYNSPLHF. The DNA of the CDR3 is TGTGCCAGCAGTTATGAAGGTGGGGGGCCCTATAATTCACCCCTCCACTTT.

The V call is TRBV20-1, the J call TRBJ1-6; 9 nucleotides match TRBD1. The CDR3 is made up of 12 amino acids. CDR1 and CDR2 (germline): DFQATT, SNEGSKA (reference sequence). The V and J ends lost 6 bases and 10 bases, in that order; junction bases with no gene match: 4. The CDR3: CSAWTGESPLHF. Here the CDR3 DNA reads TGCAGTGCGTGGACAGGGGAATCACCCCTCCACTTT.

This clonotype has a handful of counts. The V call is TRBV12-3 or TRBV12-4, the J call TRBJ2-7; 11 nucleotides agree with TRBD1. V lost 3 bases and J lost 5; bases outside the gene matches: 18. The CDR3 contains 19 residues. CDR3 protein: CASSLDRGRGVRGIHEQYF. The DNA for the CDR3 is TGTGCCAGCAGTTTGGACAGGGGGCGCGGTGTCAGGGGGATCCACGAGCAGTACTTC.

This clonotype has at least ten counts. The DNA for the CDR3 is TGTGCCAGCAGTGATGTCCGGAACACTGAAGCTTTCTTT. Protein sequence: CASSDVRNTEAFF. The chain links TRBV2 to TRBJ1-1; D gene ambiguous. Trimming cost V 3 bases and J 1 base, with 6 bases left between them. The CDR3 sequence is 13 residues long. Germline CDR1 and CDR2: SNHLY and FYNNEI. The variable domain in full, with the rest retrieved from reference TRBV2 and TRBJ1-1, is EPEVTQTPSHQVTQMGQEVILRCVPISNHLYFYWYRQILGQKVEFLVSFYNNEISEKSEIFDDQFSVERPDGSNFTLKIRSTKLEDSAMYFCASSDVRNTEAFFGQGTRLTVV.

The chain combines TRBV7-9 with TRBJ2-1; 12 positions match TRBD2. Germline CDR1 SEHNR, CDR2 FQNEAQ (reference sequence). This CDR3 comprises 14 residues. J gave up 10 bases and V 4 bases, and 5 bases lay outside the gene matches. This CDR3 is CASSSGLAGTEQFF. As DNA, the CDR3 is TGTGCCAGCAGCTCCGGACTAGCGGGAACAGAGCAGTTCTTC.

The sample holds many counts of this clonotype. The V call is TRBV7-2, the J call TRBJ2-7, with 8 bases fitting TRBD1. Germline V gene sequence: CDR1 SGHTA, CDR2 FQGNSA. The ends lost 5 bases at V and 5 bases at J; junction bases unmatched: 11. The CDR3 has 15 amino acids. The CDR3 here is CASSITGGRRHEQYF. CDR3 in DNA: TGTGCCAGCAGCATCACAGGGGGTCGCCGCCACGAGCAGTACTTC.

The chain uses TRBV6-1 and TRBJ1-4; D gene unclear. Germline CDR1 MNHNS, CDR2 SASEGT. V was pared by 1 base and J by 5 bases, with 11 bases between. This CDR3 has 15 amino acids. Here the CDR3 DNA reads TGTGCCAGCAGTGAAGGAAGAACCGTAAATGAAAAACTGTTTTTT. It yields the protein CASSEGRTVNEKLFF.

This clonotype was picked up many times. The chain is built from TRBV29-1 and TRBJ2-7, with TRBD1 matching over 7 bases. The CDR3 contains 12 residues. Losses at the gene ends were 4 bases for V and 2 bases for J; bases not matched to a gene: 2. The germline V gene encodes CDR1 SQVTM and CDR2 ANQGSEA. CDR3 coding DNA: TGCAGCGTTGGGACAGGAGCCTACGAGCAGTACTTC. This codes for CSVGTGAYEQYF.

V usage is TRBV25-1 and J usage is TRBJ1-3; weak D call: TRBD1 (5 bases). Germline assignment: CDR1 MGHDK and CDR2 SYGVNS. V shed 6 bases and J shed 8 bases, with 11 bases lying between them. CDR3 size: 12 residues. The CDR3 loop reads CASRLRGDTIYF. The DNA for the CDR3 is TGTGCCAGCAGACTGCGGGGGGACACCATATATTTT.

Note on this clonotype: A single base separates this from a much larger clone, so it may be a read error. The genes are TRBV2 and TRBJ2-3; possibly TRBD1 or TRBD2 for D (5 bases each). The CDR3 is 17 residues long. Germline CDR1 and CDR2: SNHLY and FYNNEI. V lost 4 bases to trimming and J lost 8 bases, with 25 bases between them. The chain's CDR3 is CASSAFGTKFQAGTQYF. The CDR3 bases are TGTGCCAGCAGTGCCTTCGGGACCAAATTTCAGGCAGGTACGCAGTATTTT.

The chain is built from TRBV10-2 and TRBJ1-1, with D tentatively TRBD1 (5 bases). The CDR3 extends over 17 amino acids. Germline assignment: CDR1 WSHSY and CDR2 SAAADI. The V end lost 4 bases, the J end lost 1 base, and 19 bases lay between the germline ends. CDR3 sequence reads: CASSALVGGEQNTEAFF. In nucleotides, the CDR3 is TGCGCCAGCAGTGCCCTTGTTGGGGGAGAACAGAACACTGAAGCTTTCTTT.

This clonotype was seen many times. The chain employs TRBV7-6 and TRBJ2-1, with 10 bases aligning to TRBD2. The V segment lost 5 bases and the J segment 9 bases; nucleotides outside the gene matches: 13. The length of the CDR3 is 16 residues. Germline-derived CDR1 and CDR2 are SGHVS and FNYEAQ. The CDR3 reads CASSPRGLVAGGEQFF. Here the CDR3 DNA reads TGTGCCAGCAGCCCCAGAGGGTTGGTAGCGGGAGGTGAGCAGTTCTTC.

The table lists this clonotype with a few counts. The chain joins TRBV10-3 to TRBJ1-5, with TRBD1 as a possible D gene (5 bases). CDR1 and CDR2 from the germline V gene are ENHRY and SYGVKD. This CDR3 region has 13 residues. The V end lost 2 bases, the J end lost 4 bases, and 6 bases lay between the germline ends. The CDR3 sequence: CAISEDRNQPQHF. The CDR3 DNA is TGTGCCATCAGTGAGGACAGAAATCAGCCCCAGCATTTT.

This clonotype was recorded a few times. The chain links TRBV4-3 to TRBJ1-1, with D possibly being TRBD1 (5 bases). The CDR3 runs 18 residues. Deletions cut 1 base from V and 0 bases from J, with 18 bases between. CDR1 LGHNA and CDR2 YSLEER come from the germline V gene. CDR3 nucleotide sequence: TGCGCCAGCAGCCAAGGGACGGTGGGTAGACAGATGAACACTGAAGCTTTCTTT. This codes for CASSQGTVGRQMNTEAFF.

This clonotype was observed a handful of times. J is TRBJ2-3 and V is TRBV6-1, with 9 bases that match TRBD1. The CDR3 consists of 15 residues. CDR1 MNHNS and CDR2 SASEGT come from the germline V gene. V shed 8 bases and J 1 base; nucleotides not matched to a gene: 7. The CDR3 loop reads CASDKTGGRTDTQYF. The CDR3 nucleotides read TGTGCCAGCGATAAAACAGGGGGCCGCACAGATACGCAGTATTTT.

This clonotype was seen repeatedly, ten times or more. The chain is built from TRBV5-1 and TRBJ2-1, with 11 positions matching TRBD1. CDR3 length: 20 residues. Germline V lookup: CDR1 SGHRS, CDR2 YFSETQ. The V and J ends lost 4 bases and 4 bases, in that order; junction bases with no gene match: 19. CDR3 in amino acids: CASSRYRDRGWPPPYNEQFF. The CDR3 region has the DNA TGCGCCAGCAGCCGATACCGGGACAGGGGGTGGCCACCCCCGTACAATGAGCAGTTCTTC.